This T cell receptor (gamma chain) was captured by sequencing in a study of gamma delta lymphoproliferative disorders and STAT genes listed by TCRdb under 2018. Study-wide context: The LymphoTrack Dx TCRG Assay was used to build gamma-chain libraries from a minimum of 50 ng of genomic DNA. Since no corresponding Invivoscribe delta assay was available, delta-chain libraries were prepared following the standard operating procedure of the EuroClonality-NGS working group. The study profiled TCR gamma and delta CDR3 repertoires by deep sequencing in Tgammadelta lymphoproliferative disease patients and healthy controls, within a larger immunophenotypic and STAT-mutation study. To confirm results, a couple of gamma-chain samples and all delta-chain samples were sequenced twice. General conclusions and limits of the study: Almost every major gamma and delta clonotype found in patients was public, meaning shared with at least one healthy donor, with just a couple of gamma clonotypes being private to disease. The authors pointed out that NGS specificity may be lower at low frequencies, so whether leukemic clones are public or private needs to be confirmed. Control T cells likely spanned varied maturation stages, while leukemic cells were skewed toward terminal effectors, potentially limiting patient-control comparisons. When whole repertoires were clustered, gamma repertoires from patients formed a group apart from those of healthy controls, but delta repertoires showed no separation between the groups.

Notes on this clone: Its antigen target is currently unknown. Within one base of it there is no much larger clone, and no base qualities were kept.

The junction shows trimming of 1 base on V and 2 bases on J, and the gene matches do not reach 10 bases of it. The CDR3 goes from the cysteine to the phenylalanine over 17 residues. The retained sequence is limited to the CDR3, 51 bases, with the frame set at the first base. Sequences EGSNGY (CDR1) and YDSYNSKV (CDR2) are obtained from the germline V gene. Both library methods used multiplex PCR with primers targeting conserved V and J regions of the TCR genes. Amplicons were purified, pooled and sequenced on an Illumina MiSeq platform. The authors' analysis ran thus. V(D)J alignment, clonotype assembly and translation were done with MiXCR, while functionality assessment and CDR3 repertoire analyses were done with VDJtools. CDR3 was defined per IMGT, and analyses were restricted to productive sequences using functional genes, excluding ORF genes and pseudogenes. A custom Python script was used to search all patients and controls for identical amino acid CDR3s of major clonotypes (frequency >=5%). To compare clonotype frequencies between patients and controls, a one-sided non-parametric Wilcoxon test was applied. Clones were re-identified by TCRdb from the public reads with CATT, and rows with the same DNA were merged. TCRdb's processing, not the study's, gives the V and J calls here. Recorded for this sample are over 700 gamma-chain clones; under 30% of them occurred a single time. The leading ten clones occupy around a fifth of the sample.

TCR sequencing was performed on genomic DNA from peripheral blood mononuclear cells isolated from patients and controls. Controls were approximately 23 healthy adult blood donors, with a median age of approximately 69 years and around 12 males and about eleven females, matched to patients for age and sex. The sequence came from a human donor in good health. The sequenced sample consisted of blood. This chain joins TRGV2 to TRGJP2. No J gene was available from TCRdb, and it was assigned here by a germline match of the DNA. The DNA sequence follows: TGTGCCACCTGGGACGGACTAGGATTCAGTAGTGATTGGATCAAGACGTTT. Its protein reads: CATWDGLGFSSDWIKTF.